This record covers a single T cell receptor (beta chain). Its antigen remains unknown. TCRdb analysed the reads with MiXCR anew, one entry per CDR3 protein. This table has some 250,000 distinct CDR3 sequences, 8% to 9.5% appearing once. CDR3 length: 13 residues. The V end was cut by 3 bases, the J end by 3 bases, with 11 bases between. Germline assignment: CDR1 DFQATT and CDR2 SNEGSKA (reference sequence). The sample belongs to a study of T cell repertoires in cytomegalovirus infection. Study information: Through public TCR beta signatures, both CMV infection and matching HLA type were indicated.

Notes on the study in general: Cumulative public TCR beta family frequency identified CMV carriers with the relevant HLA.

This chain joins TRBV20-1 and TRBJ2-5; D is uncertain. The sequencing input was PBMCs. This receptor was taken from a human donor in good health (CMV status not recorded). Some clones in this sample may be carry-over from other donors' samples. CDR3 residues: CSASVRIEETQYF. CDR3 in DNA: TGCAGTGCTAGCGTCCGGATTGAAGAGACCCAGTACTTC.